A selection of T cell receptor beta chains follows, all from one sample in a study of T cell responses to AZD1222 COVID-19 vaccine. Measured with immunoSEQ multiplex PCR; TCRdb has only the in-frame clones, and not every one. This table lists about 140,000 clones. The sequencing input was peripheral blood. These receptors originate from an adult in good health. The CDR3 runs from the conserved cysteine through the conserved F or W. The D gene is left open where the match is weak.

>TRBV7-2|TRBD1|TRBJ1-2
TGTGCCAGCAGCTTAGTTGGGTCAGGGGGCAACTATGGCTACACCTTC
CASSLVGSGGNYGYTF
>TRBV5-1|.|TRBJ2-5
TGCGCCAGCAGCTTGGGGGAGGTGGGGCAAGAGACCCAGTACTTC
CASSLGEVGQETQYF
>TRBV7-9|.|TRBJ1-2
TGTGCCAGCAGCCCAGGCCTTCCTTTGGGTGGCTACACCTTC
CASSPGLPLGGYTF
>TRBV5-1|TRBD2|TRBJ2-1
TGCGCCAGCAGCCCTAGCGGGGGGGCTTCCTACAATGAGCAGTTCTTC
CASSPSGGASYNEQFF
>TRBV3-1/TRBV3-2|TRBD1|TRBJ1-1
TGTGCCAGCAGCCAAGACCTCAGGGGGCGGGGGACTGAAGCTTTCTTT
CASSQDLRGRGTEAFF
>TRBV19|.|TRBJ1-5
TGTGCCAGTAGGGGGACACTGAATCAGCCCCAGCATTTT
CASRGTLNQPQHF
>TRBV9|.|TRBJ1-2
TGTGCCAGCAGCGTCGGGTCCTATGGCTACACCTTC
CASSVGSYGYTF
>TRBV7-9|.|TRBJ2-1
TGTGCCAGCAGCTTCAGCAGGAATGAGCAGTTCTTC
CASSFSRNEQFF
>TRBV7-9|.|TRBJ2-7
TGTGCCAGCAGCTTAAGTCCCGGAGGAGTGACCTACGAGCAGTACTTC
CASSLSPGGVTYEQYF
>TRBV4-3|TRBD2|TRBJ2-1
TGCGCCAGCAGCCAAGGGAGCGGGGGGCTGTACAATGAGCAGTTCTTC
CASSQGSGGLYNEQFF
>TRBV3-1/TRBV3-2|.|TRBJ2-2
TGTGCCAGCAGCCAGACTTCCGGGGAGCTGTTTTTT
CASSQTSGELFF
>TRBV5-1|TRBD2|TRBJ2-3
TGCGCCAGCGGGACGAGGGAGGGATCAGATACGCAGTATTTT
CASGTREGSDTQYF
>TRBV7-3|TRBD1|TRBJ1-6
TGTGCCAGCAGCTTATACGGGACAGGGGTTAATACACCTGGAAATAATTCACCCCTCCACTTT
CASSLYGTGVNTPGNNSPLHF
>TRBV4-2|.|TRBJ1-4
TGTGCCAGCTCTTCAGAAAAACTGTTTTTT
CASSSEKLFF
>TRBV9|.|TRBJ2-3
TGTGCCAGCAGCGCCGCTGGGGATTTCACAGATACGCAGTATTTT
CASSAAGDFTDTQYF
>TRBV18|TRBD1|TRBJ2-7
TGTGCCAGCTCAGGACAGGGGTGGTCCGACGAGCAGTACTTC
CASSGQGWSDEQYF
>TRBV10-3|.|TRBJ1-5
TGTGCCATCAGTTCTGACACTCTATTGCCCCAGCATTTT
CAISSDTLLPQHF
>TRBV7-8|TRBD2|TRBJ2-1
TGTGCCAGCAGCTTAGATATAGCGGGGGGCCACAATGAGCAGTTCTTC
CASSLDIAGGHNEQFF
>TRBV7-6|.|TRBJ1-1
TGTGCCAGCAGCCTCGACAGGAACACTGAAGCTTTCTTT
CASSLDRNTEAFF
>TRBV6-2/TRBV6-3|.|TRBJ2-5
TGTGCCAGCAGTTACGGCTCCGAAGAGACCCAGTACTTC
CASSYGSEETQYF
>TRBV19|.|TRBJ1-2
TGTGCCAGTAGTGTATCCCTCTCAGACTTTGGCTACACCTTC
CASSVSLSDFGYTF
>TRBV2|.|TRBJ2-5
TGTGCCAGCAGTGAAAACGGGGTCGCTCGGGGGACCCAGTACTTC
CASSENGVARGTQYF
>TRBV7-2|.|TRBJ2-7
TGTGCCAGTGCTGCCTTGGGGGCCCGCTCCTACGAGCAGTACTTC
CASAALGARSYEQYF